What follows are 10 T cell receptor beta chains derived from one specimen sequenced in a study of OX40 agonist ivuxolimab in advanced cancers. Method: immunoSEQ multiplex PCR; TCRdb's copy keeps in-frame clones and lacks some. Found here are around 53,000 clones, about 88% of them singletons; the top ten hold about 0.68%. The specimen comprised CD4+ or CD8+ T cells sorted from blood, sampled in a trial of the OX40 agonist ivuxolimab. The source is an adult with an advanced solid tumor such as melanoma, head and neck, liver or kidney cancer.

The chain recombines TRBV4-1 with TRBJ2-7; 9 positions agree with TRBD1. V shed 4 bases and J 3 bases; nucleotides not matched to a gene: 7. Germline V gene data show CDR1 as MGHRA and CDR2 as YSYEKL. The CDR3 has 15 residues. The CDR3 reads CASSPLPGQGYEQYF. The CDR3 DNA follows: TGCGCCAGCAGCCCCTTGCCGGGACAGGGCTACGAGCAGTACTTC.

V and J are TRBV30 and TRBJ1-5; the D is unclear. This CDR3 region has 13 residues. V was clipped by 2 bases and J by 3 bases, with 8 bases between them. CDR1 is GTSNPN, CDR2 SVGIG, per germline (reference sequence). The CDR3 spells CAWSKRANQPQHF. As DNA, the CDR3 is TGTGCCTGGAGTAAGAGGGCCAATCAGCCCCAGCATTTT.

In its sample, this clone was seen once. The rearrangement links TRBV5-1 to TRBJ2-3; 12 nucleotides line up with TRBD1. The CDR3 spans 15 residues. Germline lookup yields CDR1 SGHRS and CDR2 YFSETQ. After removal of 7 bases from V and 5 bases from J, the junction contained 8 bases not matched to a gene. The CDR3 sequence is CASSPGTGGRDTQYF. CDR3 DNA: TGCGCCAGCTCCCCTGGGACAGGGGGCAGAGATACGCAGTATTTT.

This clone counts as medium-sized. The chain has TRBV6-1 and TRBJ1-3, with D unclear. The ends were cut back, 1 base at V and 4 bases at J, with 5 bases in the middle. Germline V gives CDR1 MNHNS, CDR2 SASEGT. This CDR3 is 13 amino acids long. Here the CDR3 DNA reads TGTGCCAGCAGTGAAGGAACCGGAAACACCATATATTTT. As protein: CASSEGTGNTIYF.

The gene calls are TRBV6-6 and TRBJ1-2, with a possible D match to TRBD1 (6 bases). Germline-derived CDR1 and CDR2 are MNHNY and SVGAGI (reference sequence). V lost 0 bases, J lost 4 bases, and 12 bases lay in between. The CDR3 sequence is 15 residues long. The CDR3 spells CASSYSNGGLYGYTF. CDR3 DNA sequence: TGTGCCAGCAGTTACTCGAATGGGGGCCTCTATGGCTACACCTTC.

The chain combines TRBV5-1 with TRBJ2-3, with TRBD2 identical over 11 bases. Trimming took 3 bases from V and 4 from J; bases not matched to a gene: 7. Germline loops: CDR1 SGHRS, CDR2 YFSETQ. This CDR3 region has 16 residues. CDR3 sequence reads: CASSSLTSGNADTQYF. The DNA for the CDR3 is TGCGCCAGCAGCTCCCTGACTAGCGGGAACGCAGATACGCAGTATTTT.

This chain connects TRBV5-1 to TRBJ1-1, with TRBD1 as a possible D gene (6 bases). The CDR3 has 14 residues. V lost 3 bases to trimming and J lost 1 base, with 10 bases between them. Per the germline V gene, CDR1 is SGHRS and CDR2 is YFSETQ. The CDR3 is CASSSLTGNTEAFF. The CDR3 coding sequence is TGCGCCAGCAGCTCACTGACAGGGAACACTGAAGCTTTCTTT.

J is TRBJ1-2 and V is TRBV4-1; 7 bases agree with TRBD1. V was pared by 2 bases and J by 4 bases, with 4 bases of the junction left unmatched. The CDR3 covers 14 residues. Looked up from germline, CDR1 is MGHRA and CDR2 is YSYEKL. The CDR3 region is CASSQPGQVYGYTF. The CDR3 coding sequence is TGCGCCAGCAGCCAACCAGGACAGGTCTATGGCTACACCTTC.

J is TRBJ1-4 and V is TRBV9; 7 bases line up with TRBD1. The CDR3 is 15 residues long. The germline V gene encodes CDR1 SGDLS and CDR2 YYNGEE. V lost 4 bases, J lost 5 bases, and 8 bases stayed unmatched. CDR3 region: CASSPRTGGNEKLFF. DNA of the CDR3: TGTGCCAGCAGCCCGAGGACAGGCGGAAATGAAAAACTGTTTTTT.

The sample holds one count of this clone. The V gene is TRBV5-4, the J gene TRBJ1-2; D is ambiguous. Trimming removed 4 bases at V and 1 base at J, with 11 bases between. The CDR3 is 14 residues long. Looked up from germline, CDR1 is SGHNT and CDR2 is YYREEE (reference sequence). This CDR3 reads CASSPGGINYGYTF. The CDR3 DNA sequence: TGTGCCAGCAGCCCGGGTGGGATTAACTATGGCTACACCTTC.